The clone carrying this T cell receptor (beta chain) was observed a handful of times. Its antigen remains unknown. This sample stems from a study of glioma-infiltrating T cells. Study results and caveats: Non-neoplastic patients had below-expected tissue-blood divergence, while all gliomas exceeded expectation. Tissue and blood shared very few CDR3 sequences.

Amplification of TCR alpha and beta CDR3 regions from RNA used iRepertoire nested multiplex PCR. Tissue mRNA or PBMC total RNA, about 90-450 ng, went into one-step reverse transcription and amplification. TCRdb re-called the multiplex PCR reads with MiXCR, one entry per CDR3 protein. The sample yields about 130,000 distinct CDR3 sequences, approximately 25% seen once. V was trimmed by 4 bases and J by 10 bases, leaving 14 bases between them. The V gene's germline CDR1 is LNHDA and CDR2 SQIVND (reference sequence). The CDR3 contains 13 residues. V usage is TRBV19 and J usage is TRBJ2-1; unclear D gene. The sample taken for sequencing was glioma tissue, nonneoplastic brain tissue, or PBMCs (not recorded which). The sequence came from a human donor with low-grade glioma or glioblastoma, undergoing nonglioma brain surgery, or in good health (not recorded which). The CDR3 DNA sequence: TGTGCCAGTAGTACCGGGCGATGGAGCGAGCAGTTCTTC. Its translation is CASSTGRWSEQFF.